This T cell receptor (beta chain) came from a study of blood T cell repertoires in COVID-19. Study-wide context: The United States, Italy and Spain were the sources of the acute and convalescent COVID-19 samples. The cDNA or gDNA used as material had been derived from T cells, B-cell-depleted T cells, or PBMCs.

The CDR3 contains 14 residues. The trim removed 4 bases at V and 8 bases at J, leaving 9 bases unmatched. Per germline, CDR1 SQVTM and CDR2 ANQGSEA. Per the original data handling: How many nucleated cells were present was estimated from reference gene primer amplification. Assay: immunoSEQ multiplex PCR; the TCRdb copy retains only in-frame clones and omits some. The DNA gave D and trimming, while V, J and clone size come from that table. This table has under 500,000 clones, approximately 90% appearing once. Material for sequencing was peripheral blood. This clonotype originated in a woman between 25 and 40 years old with acute or convalescent COVID-19. This chain links TRBV29-1 with TRBJ2-1, with 9 nucleotides matching TRBD2. This chain's CDR3 is CSVVAGGFFDEQFF. As DNA, the CDR3 is TGCAGCGTTGTGGCGGGGGGGTTTTTCGATGAGCAGTTCTTC.